This T cell receptor beta chain was observed in a study of CD8 T cells in Susac syndrome. The CDR3 extends over 15 amino acids. Trimming shortened V by 5 bases and J by 0 bases, and 13 bases separated the two germline ends. Germline values: CDR1 SNHLY, CDR2 FYNNEI. While CD8+ and CD4+ T cells were isolated negatively, TEMRA cells were enriched by FACS. Random hexamers primed reverse transcription of about 0.5 to 1 ug RNA. The amplification used immunoSEQ multiplex PCR on TCR beta CDR3; it spanned 54 Vbeta and 13 Jbeta. TCRdb re-derived calls from the immunoSEQ multiplex PCR reads in MiXCR, one entry per CDR3 protein. The table lists 150,000 to 200,000 distinct CDR3 sequences, 94% of them singletons.

The sequenced sample consisted of CD4+ T cells from PBMCs. This rearrangement joins TRBV2 to TRBJ2-5; possibly TRBD2 for D (6 bases). The receptor comes from a human donor with multiple sclerosis. The CDR3 DNA follows: TGTGCCAGCAGTCTAGCGCGTACGTACCAAGAGACCCAGTACTTC. It yields the protein CASSLARTYQETQYF.